The 9 T cell receptor beta chains below all came from one sample that was sequenced in a study of metastatic and nonmetastatic thyroid tumors. No patient received treatment before thyroid surgery. MiXCR re-clonotyped the PCR reads for TCRdb. This sample has about 4,600 clones, with roughly 18% found just once. Sequenced: adjacent normal tissue. The receptors were sampled from a male donor with papillary thyroid cancer or a benign thyroid nodule (not recorded which). Some clones in this sample may be carry-over from other donors' samples.

There are many counts of this clone. V usage is TRBV9 and J usage is TRBJ2-6; 8 bases match TRBD1. The trim removed 3 bases at V and 1 base at J, leaving 9 bases unmatched. The length of the CDR3 is 18 residues. Looked up from germline, CDR1 is SGDLS and CDR2 is YYNGEE. The CDR3 nucleotides read TGTGCCAGCAGCGCCCACACAGGGGGTAGGTCTGGGGCCAACGTCCTGACTTTC. Protein sequence: CASSAHTGGRSGANVLTF. Full variable domain (remainder filled in from reference TRBV9 and TRBJ2-6): DSGVTQTPKHLITATGQRVTLRCSPRSGDLSVYWYQQSLDQGLQFLIQYYNGEERAKGNILERFSAQQFPDLHSELNLSSLELGDSALYFCASSAHTGGRSGANVLTFGAGSRLTVL.

This clone has more than one count but fewer than ten. Within the sample, other DNA sequences also encode this same CDR3. The chain uses TRBV27 and TRBJ1-4, with TRBD1 matching over 9 bases. The CDR3 is 15 amino acids. Germline values: CDR1 MNHEY, CDR2 SMNVEV (reference sequence). Trimming cost V 4 bases and J 3 bases; bases outside gene matches: 3. The CDR3: CASSSTGGSNEKLFF. The DNA for the CDR3 is TGTGCCAGCAGTTCAACAGGGGGCTCTAATGAAAAACTGTTTTTT.

This clone was seen more than once but under ten times. This chain joins TRBV6-5 and TRBJ1-5; D ambiguous. This CDR3 region has 10 residues. The ends were cut back, 8 bases at V and 10 bases at J, with 9 bases in the middle. Germline V gives CDR1 MNHEY, CDR2 SVGAGI. CDR3 sequence reads: CASRRPPQHF. In nucleotides, the CDR3 is TGTGCCAGCCGCAGACCTCCCCAGCATTTT.

This clone was seen a few times. V usage is TRBV7-2 and J usage is TRBJ2-7; a weak D match, TRBD1 (5 bases). This CDR3 is built from 14 residues. CDR1 SGHTA and CDR2 FQGNSA come from the germline V gene. V lost 1 base, J lost 2 bases, and 9 bases lay in between. CDR3 amino acids: CASSLEVGPYEQYF. The CDR3 DNA reads as TGTGCCAGCAGCTTAGAAGTGGGGCCCTACGAGCAGTACTTC.

The V gene is TRBV7-2, the J gene TRBJ2-2; no clear D. This CDR3 is built from 13 residues. The V end lost 5 bases, the J end lost 9 bases, and 13 bases lay between the germline ends. Germline V gives CDR1 SGHTA, CDR2 FQGNSA. The CDR3 is CASSHLDGRELFF. CDR3 bases: TGTGCCAGCAGCCACTTGGATGGTAGGGAGCTGTTTTTT.

This clone was observed a few times. The chain carries TRBV19 and TRBJ1-5; TRBD1 is a possible D gene (6 bases). V lost 6 bases, J lost 11 bases, and 11 bases lay in between. The length of the CDR3 is 11 residues. In germline, CDR1 is LNHDA, CDR2 SQIVND (reference sequence). CDR3 amino acids: CASRGGPAQHF. The CDR3 DNA follows: TGTGCCAGTAGAGGGGGTCCTGCCCAGCATTTT.

The gene calls are TRBV6-6 and TRBJ1-2; D unclear. Germline loops: CDR1 MNHNY, CDR2 SVGAGI (reference sequence). V lost 4 bases to trimming and J lost 8 bases, with 11 bases between them. The length of the CDR3 is 12 residues. The CDR3 is CASSSRTRGYTF. For the CDR3, the DNA is TGTGCCAGCAGTTCTCGGACGAGGGGCTACACCTTC.

This clone was seen a handful of times. J is TRBJ2-1 and V is TRBV9; D may be TRBD1 (5 bases). This CDR3 contains 16 residues. V gave up 4 bases and J gave up 0 bases, with 14 bases separating them. Germline CDR1 reads SGDLS; CDR2 reads YYNGEE. This chain's CDR3 is CASSPYAGASYNEQFF. Here the CDR3 DNA reads TGTGCCAGCAGCCCCTATGCTGGGGCCTCCTACAATGAGCAGTTCTTC.

This clone was found a few times. This may come from a read error, since a much larger clone is one base off. The chain combines TRBV6-2 or TRBV6-3 with TRBJ2-7; 7 bases are a match to TRBD1. In germline, CDR1 is MNHEY, CDR2 SVGEGT. V lost 2 bases to trimming and J lost 6 bases; unmatched junction nucleotides: 7. The CDR3 is made up of 14 amino acids. CDR3 sequence reads: CASSYPRGCVEQYF. DNA for the CDR3: TGTGCCAGCAGTTACCCCAGGGGGTGCGTCGAGCAGTACTTC.